This paragraph reports one TCR beta chain. The sample is drawn from a study of shared clonotypes between healthy human individuals. This CDR3 spans 18 amino acids. V lost 2 bases, J lost 0 bases, and 16 bases lay in between. Germline V gene data show CDR1 as MNHNS and CDR2 as SASEGT. Produced via immunoSEQ multiplex PCR; TCRdb's table is partial and in-frame only. The table lists about 380,000 clones, 90% to 97% of them singletons, with approximately 0.32% in the top ten. Sequencing was carried out using memory CD8+ T cells sorted from blood. Subset noted: CD45RO+ cells pooled with CCR7-negative TemRA cells. The chain combines TRBV6-1 with TRBJ2-2; D is unresolved. This TCR came from a man in his thirties or forties in good health. The CDR3 bases are TGTGCCAGCAGTGAAATTCCGCTTCCAGTTGCGAACACCGGGGAGCTGTTTTTT. It encodes CASSEIPLPVANTGELFF.